What follows is one TCR beta chain and its context. Which antigen it targets is not known. No base quality values were provided; no much bigger clone lies one nucleotide off. This specimen comes from a study of blood T cell repertoires in COVID-19 (dated by TCRdb to between 2020 and 2021). Background for the entire study: Samples covering the acute and convalescent phases of COVID-19 were provided by collaborators in the United States, Italy and Spain. The repertoires were released in a freely available public database intended as a resource for research on the immune response to SARS-CoV-2. Deeply sampled blood TCRbeta repertoires from subjects exposed to, actively infected with, or recovered from COVID-19 were included in the dataset. The material from the prospective study consisted of cDNA or gDNA derived from T cells, B-cell-depleted T cells, or PBMCs. The samples were drawn from two sources: the first 160 participants of the ongoing ImmuneRACE study, and about 1,300 subjects contributed by 6 global collaborators. Where HLA class I and class II types were available, the types were taken from metadata supplied by the sample provider, not from assay-based typing. Sample metadata almost always included a de-identified subject ID, COVID-19 status, age in years and sex.

One collaborating source in Seattle enrolled patients while the patients were actively infected and followed the patients over time throughout the course of disease. Whole blood was collected in K2EDTA tubes by collaborating institutions according to the institutions' own protocols. Collaborator samples were shipped for TCRbeta analysis as frozen whole blood, isolated PBMCs, or DNA extracted from either sample type. Results the study describes overall, beyond this receptor: How much clinical and demographic metadata was included differed by source and by participant, and the metadata was provided uncurated.

TCRbeta CDR3 regions were amplified from genomic DNA using the immunoSEQ Assay, a bias-controlled multiplex PCR. The study's own analysis went as follows. Within the assay, amplification of reference gene primers was used to estimate how many nucleated cells each sample contained. To quantify the absolute abundance of each unique TCRbeta CDR3 rearrangement, sequence reads were collapsed and filtered. For each sample, productive Simpson clonality was calculated by taking the square root of Simpson's diversity index across productive rearrangements. TCRdb retrieved this table from immuneACCESS and kept in-frame rearrangements only. Not all clones are present; in checked studies, unresolved V genes account for under half, and no reason is known for the remainder. Clone size and the V and J calls come from that table; the DNA yielded D and trimming. The sample table records some 200,000 clones; 94% of these occur just once. Of the sample, 0.6% to 0.8% falls within the top ten clones.

The sequence was obtained from a man between 25 and 39 years old with COVID-19, enrolled during active disease. Input material: peripheral blood.

The CDR3 region: CASSLGLAGPFYEQYF. The DNA sequence follows: TGTGCCAGCAGCTTGGGACTAGCGGGGCCATTCTACGAGCAGTACTTC. This chain is built from TRBV5-4 and TRBJ2-7, with 11 central nucleotides matching TRBD2. CDR1 is given as SGHNT and CDR2 as YYREEE, both from the germline V gene (reference sequence). The CDR3 has 16 amino acids, counting the end cysteine and phenylalanine. The retained sequence is limited to the CDR3, 48 bases, with the frame set at the first base. For this chain, trimming is 0 bases at the V end and 3 bases at the J end, and the number of junction bases without a gene match is 5.